Listed here are 21 T cell receptor beta chains from one sample, sequenced in a study of beta chain features in type 1 diabetes. cDNA synthesis used the whole RNA isolate, giving expressed TCRB sequences. Here immunoSEQ multiplex PCR was the method, and the copy in TCRdb shows in-frame clones only, minus some. The sample holds 200,000 to 250,000 clones, around a quarter seen once. Sequenced input: central memory CD4+ T cells from blood. The receptor set was obtained from a young man in good health.

This clone came up a few times. The chain combines TRBV29-1 with TRBJ2-5; 7 bases fit TRBD2. The J call may not be correct, given that the DNA end is closer to TRBJ2-7. The CDR3 loop spans 12 amino acids. The germline V gene has CDR1 SQVTM and CDR2 ANQGSEA. Here the CDR3 reads CSGGDYSYEQYF. In DNA form, the CDR3 reads TGCAGCGGGGGGGACTACTCCTACGAGCAGTACTTC.

This rearrangement joins TRBV7-2 to TRBJ2-7; D call uncertain. The CDR3 consists of 15 residues. The V end was cut by 5 bases, the J end by 6 bases, with 20 bases between. CDR1 is SGHTA and CDR2 is FQGNSA in the germline V gene. The CDR3 DNA is TGTGCCAGCAGCCCAATTGTGGGCGCCGGAGCCGAGCAGTACTTC. This translates into CASSPIVGAGAEQYF.

The V gene is TRBV18, the J gene TRBJ2-3; maybe TRBD1 (5 bases). The V and J ends lost 3 bases and 0 bases respectively, with 13 bases between them. The germline gives CDR1 KGHSH, CDR2 LQKENI. This CDR3 has 16 residues. CDR3 amino acids: CASSPFGQSSTDTQYF. The CDR3 region has the DNA TGTGCCAGCTCACCCTTCGGACAATCAAGCACAGATACGCAGTATTTT.

Many counts were recorded for this clone. The chain uses TRBV7-2 and TRBJ1-2, with TRBD1 as a possible D gene (6 bases). V lost 5 bases and J lost 8, with 21 bases in between. The CDR3 sequence is 15 residues long. Germline assignment: CDR1 SGHTA and CDR2 FQGNSA. In nucleotides, the CDR3 is TGTGCCAGCAGCCTTGGGGGCTTTCGAGGAGGAGGCTACACCTTC. Translation gives CASSLGGFRGGGYTF.

This rearrangement joins TRBV2 to TRBJ2-3; the D gene could be TRBD1 or TRBD2 (6 bases each). The CDR3 consists of 14 residues. The germline V gene encodes CDR1 SNHLY and CDR2 FYNNEI. The germline V and J ends were trimmed by 6 bases and 4 bases, with 14 bases remaining between them. The CDR3 coding sequence is TGTGCCAGCAGCGTCCGGGGGCCAGCAGATACGCAGTATTTT. Amino acids: CASSVRGPADTQYF. Supplemented by reference TRBV2 and TRBJ2-3, the full variable domain reads EPEVTQTPSHQVTQMGQEVILRCVPISNHLYFYWYRQILGQKVEFLVSFYNNEISEKSEIFDDQFSVERPDGSNFTLKIRSTKLEDSAMYFCASSVRGPADTQYFGPGTRLTVL.

CDR3: CASSPPGSSGANVLTF. The DNA of the CDR3 is TGTGCCAGCAGCCCTCCCGGCAGCTCTGGGGCCAACGTCCTGACTTTC. The chain has TRBV28 and TRBJ2-6; D remains ambiguous. Looked up from germline, CDR1 is MDHEN and CDR2 is SYDVKM. V lost 6 bases, J lost 0 bases, and 12 bases lay in between. The CDR3 runs 16 residues.

V is TRBV11-2 and J is TRBJ2-3; 11 nucleotides line up with TRBD2. V shed 3 bases and J 3 bases; nucleotides not matched to a gene: 5. CDR1 and CDR2 (germline): SGHAT, FQNNGV. The CDR3 has 16 amino acids. CDR3 bases: TGTGCCAGCAGCTTGACTAGCGGGATTGTAACAGATACGCAGTATTTT. Translation: CASSLTSGIVTDTQYF.

The rearrangement links TRBV29-1 to TRBJ2-1; either TRBD1 or TRBD2 may fit D (7 bases each). Trimming took 7 bases from V and 15 from J, leaving 28 bases between them. CDR1 and CDR2 from the germline V gene are SQVTM and ANQGSEA. The length of the CDR3 is 14 residues. The CDR3 coding sequence is TGCAGCGCGGCCTCGACAGGGAGGGCGGGAGCGGCGTTCTTC. Encoded protein: CSAASTGRAGAAFF.

This clone turned up a few times. Other DNA sequences in the sample encode the same CDR3. CDR3 nucleotides: TGTGCCAGCAGTGTGGGGACAGGCAACAATGAGCAGTTCTTC. This gives the protein CASSVGTGNNEQFF. The chain employs TRBV2 and TRBJ2-1, with 8 bases matching TRBD1. CDR3 length: 14 residues. Looked up from germline, CDR1 is SNHLY and CDR2 is FYNNEI. V shed 4 bases, J shed 5 bases, and the junction held 4 bases outside the gene matches.

This chain joins TRBV5-6 and TRBJ2-1; 8 bases fit TRBD1. CDR3 length: 15 residues. The germline gives CDR1 SGHDT, CDR2 YYEEEE. V was clipped by 4 bases and J by 4 bases; unmatched bases: 7. This CDR3 is CASSRGTGDYNEQFF. CDR3 bases: TGTGCCAGCAGCCGGGGGACAGGAGATTACAATGAGCAGTTCTTC.

This clone was recorded a few times. The chain recombines TRBV5-1 with TRBJ2-7; TRBD1 aligns across 9 bases. The CDR3 extends over 17 amino acids. After removal of 0 bases from V and 5 bases from J, the junction contained 12 bases not matched to a gene. Germline CDR1 reads SGHRS; CDR2 reads YFSETQ. The chain's CDR3 is CASSLELRGTGQDEQYF. The CDR3, as DNA: TGCGCCAGCAGCTTGGAACTCCGGGGGACAGGGCAGGACGAGCAGTACTTC.

This clone has a handful of counts. V gene TRBV29-1 combines with J gene TRBJ1-5; 9 bases align to TRBD1. Germline lookup yields CDR1 SQVTM and CDR2 ANQGSEA. The CDR3 consists of 13 residues. Trimming took 4 bases from V and 7 from J; bases not matched to a gene: 5. The CDR3 sequence is CSVGRDREQPQHF. The CDR3 nucleotides read TGCAGCGTTGGTAGGGACAGGGAACAGCCCCAGCATTTT.

The rearrangement links TRBV29-1 to TRBJ1-2; no definite D call. The germline gives CDR1 SQVTM, CDR2 ANQGSEA. The germline V and J ends were trimmed by 7 bases and 6 bases, with 12 bases remaining between them. The CDR3 is made up of 11 amino acids. The CDR3 DNA reads TGCAGCGCCTGGAACCCGGATGGCTACACCTTC. Residues: CSAWNPDGYTF. Full variable domain (outside the CDR3, taken from reference TRBV29-1 and TRBJ1-2): SAVISQKPSRDICQRGTSLTIQCQVDSQVTMMFWYRQQPGQSLTLIATANQGSEATYESGFVIDKFPISRPNLTFSTLTVSNMSPEDSSIYLCSAWNPDGYTFGSGTRLTVV.

This clone was seen more than once but under ten times. The V call is TRBV15, the J call TRBJ2-1, with 11 nucleotides matching TRBD2. Trimming took 3 bases from V and 4 from J; bases not matched to a gene: 8. This CDR3 comprises 17 residues. CDR1 and CDR2 from the germline V gene are LNHNV and YYDKDF (reference sequence). CDR3 in DNA: TGTGCCACCAGCAGCCCCTCTACTAGCGGGGGATACAATGAGCAGTTCTTC. Translation gives CATSSPSTSGGYNEQFF.

This sequence joins TRBV28 and TRBJ2-7, with 10 bases aligning to TRBD1. Per the germline V gene, CDR1 is MDHEN and CDR2 is SYDVKM. With 5 bases clipped from V and 3 bases from J, the junction kept 7 bases outside the gene matches. The CDR3 totals 15 residues. The CDR3 sequence is CASSVPRTGGYEQYF. CDR3 coding DNA: TGTGCCAGCAGTGTACCCCGGACAGGGGGCTACGAGCAGTACTTC. Variable domain in full (rest from reference TRBV28 and TRBJ2-7): DVKVTQSSRYLVKRTGEKVFLECVQDMDHENMFWYRQDPGLGLRLIYFSYDVKMKEKGDIPEGYSVSREKKERFSLILESASTNQTSMYLCASSVPRTGGYEQYFGPGTRLTVT.

The chain links TRBV18 to TRBJ1-4; D not resolved. CDR3 size: 13 residues. Trimming took off 3 bases at V and 7 bases at J, with 9 bases between the two ends. Looked up from germline, CDR1 is KGHSH and CDR2 is LQKENI. CDR3 loop: CASSPGTSEKLFF. Written as DNA, the CDR3 is TGTGCCAGCTCACCTGGTACTTCTGAAAAACTGTTTTTT.

This clone appeared a few times. The J gene is TRBJ2-3, the V gene TRBV6-6, with 10 nucleotides matching TRBD2. V dropped 8 bases and J dropped 0; count of bases not matched to a gene: 2. CDR3 size: 14 residues. Germline CDR1 MNHNY, CDR2 SVGAGI (reference sequence). The CDR3 nucleotides read TGTGCCAGCGTAGCGGGAGGAAGCACAGATACGCAGTATTTT. This encodes CASVAGGSTDTQYF.

There are a few counts of this clone. The genes are TRBV7-2 and TRBJ2-7; no reliable D call. The CDR3 runs 14 residues. Trimming cost V 3 bases and J 4 bases, with 13 bases left between them. CDR1 is SGHTA and CDR2 is FQGNSA in the germline V gene. This CDR3 reads CASSFGFISYEQYF. Here the CDR3 DNA reads TGTGCCAGCAGCTTCGGGTTCATATCGTACGAGCAGTACTTC.

The chain is built from TRBV7-9 and TRBJ2-3; no clear D gene. Trimming removed 5 bases at V and 3 bases at J, with 3 bases between. CDR3 length: 11 residues. Germline-derived CDR1 and CDR2 are SEHNR and FQNEAQ (reference sequence). This chain's CDR3 is CASSMTDTQYF. The CDR3 DNA follows: TGTGCCAGCAGCATGACAGATACGCAGTATTTT.

V usage is TRBV5-6 and J usage is TRBJ2-5, with 7 bases matching TRBD2. The V gene's germline CDR1 is SGHDT and CDR2 YYEEEE. The CDR3 loop spans 16 amino acids. V shed 0 bases and J 2 bases; nucleotides not matched to a gene: 7. CDR3 DNA sequence: TGTGCCAGCAGCTTGGAGGCTAGCGGTCTTCAAGAGACCCAGTACTTC. Translation: CASSLEASGLQETQYF. The variable domain in full, with the rest retrieved from reference TRBV5-6 and TRBJ2-5, is DAGVTQSPTHLIKTRGQQVTLRCSPKSGHDTVSWYQQALGQGPQFIFQYYEEEERQRGNFPDRFSGHQFPNYSSELNVNALLLGDSALYLCASSLEASGLQETQYFGPGTRLLVL.

Points on this clone: The sample carries other DNA sequences with the same CDR3. This chain joins TRBV5-1 and TRBJ2-1; D may match TRBD1 or TRBD2 (5 bases each). Trimming stripped 0 bases from V and 2 bases from J, with 9 bases between. CDR3 length equals 15 residues. Germline CDR1 SGHRS, CDR2 YFSETQ. The CDR3, as DNA: TGCGCCAGCAGCTTGGCCGGGACGGCCTACAATGAGCAGTTCTTC. Its protein product is CASSLAGTAYNEQFF. The full variable domain, rest sourced from reference TRBV5-1 and TRBJ2-1, is KAGVTQTPRYLIKTRGQQVTLSCSPISGHRSVSWYQQTPGQGLQFLFEYFSETQRNKGNFPGRFSGRQFSNSRSEMNVSTLELGDSALYLCASSLAGTAYNEQFFGPGTRLTVL.